A selection of T cell receptor beta chains follows, all from one sample in a study of identical twins. TCRdb re-analysed the 5' RACE reads in MiXCR, keeping a single row per CDR3 protein. The sample includes some 1,700,000 distinct CDR3 sequences, about 30% of them seen just once. The sequencing input was cord blood. Receptors originate from a newborn girl in good health. Both conserved end residues are trimmed from each CDR3. Fields, in order: V gene, D gene, J gene, CDR3 protein. D genes are given only for firm matches.

TRBV5-1	TRBD1	TRBJ2-2	ASSYITGAGGELF
TRBV5-4	TRBD2	TRBJ2-3	ASSLDPGLAGRDTQY
TRBV20-1	.	TRBJ1-2	SAQKDGGLYGYT
TRBV27	.	TRBJ2-3	ASSLELFGTDTQY
TRBV20-1	.	TRBJ1-6	SASWTELYNSPLH
TRBV12-3/TRBV12-4	TRBD2	TRBJ2-7	ASSYGTSGRYEQY
TRBV20-1	TRBD1	TRBJ1-4	SAKPGTAKLF
TRBV7-9	.	TRBJ2-2	ASIHRWAGSTGELF
TRBV25-1	.	TRBJ2-7	ASSEIVGTKREQY
TRBV14	.	TRBJ2-6	ASSRFSSSGANVLT
TRBV20-1	.	TRBJ1-1	SARHIMNTEAF
TRBV20-1	TRBD2	TRBJ2-7	SANLAGGLGEQY
TRBV7-8	.	TRBJ1-1	ASSLMALRRTEAF
TRBV14	TRBD2	TRBJ2-7	ASSQGAGTAGEQY
TRBV6-6	TRBD1	TRBJ2-7	ASSDRGEPYEQY
TRBV20-1	TRBD2	TRBJ2-5	SARGLDQETQS
TRBV27	.	TRBJ2-3	ATRLGGGNTQY
TRBV9	TRBD2	TRBJ2-1	ASSATSGVRNEQF
TRBV13	.	TRBJ2-1	ASSSGPEQF
TRBV28	.	TRBJ1-5	ATEQQGNQPQH
TRBV2	.	TRBJ2-1	ASSEDFWNEQF
TRBV11-2	TRBD2	TRBJ2-1	ASSSIRRLGGGDNEQF
TRBV25-1	TRBD2	TRBJ2-1	ASSLSGRAFGEQF
TRBV12-3/TRBV12-4	.	TRBJ2-4	ASSGDPHDIQY
TRBV11-2	.	TRBJ2-1	PSTMAEKVNEQF
TRBV28	.	TRBJ1-2	ASSLTEEAIYGYT
TRBV20-1	TRBD2	TRBJ2-1	SASGGGLSYNEQF
TRBV20-1	TRBD2	TRBJ2-1	SAPYWTKREANEQF
TRBV20-1	.	TRBJ2-3	SARRGSQY
TRBV9	TRBD1	TRBJ2-3	ASSATQGDTQY
TRBV7-2	.	TRBJ1-4	ASSVRRDNEKLF
TRBV25-1	.	TRBJ2-2	ASSEWAGGHGELF
TRBV9	TRBD2	TRBJ2-3	ASSVMLAGADTQY
TRBV20-1	.	TRBJ2-1	SASLRVGEQF
TRBV2	TRBD2	TRBJ2-7	ASSNGTNQY
TRBV5-6	.	TRBJ1-2	ASSLPGRYGYT
TRBV5-1	.	TRBJ1-1	ASSLQQSRDNTEAF